A single sample gave rise to the 20 T cell receptor beta chains below, sequenced in a study of cytomegalovirus exposure and HLA in healthy donors. PCR involved 60 Vbeta and 13 Jbeta primers. This table comes from immunoSEQ multiplex PCR, and its TCRdb copy is limited to in-frame clones, with some not included. The sample carries about 140,000 clones, 82% recorded once. The sequenced sample consisted of PBMCs. All receptors derive from a man younger than 35 in good health and CMV-seropositive.

V and J are TRBV13 and TRBJ2-7; D not resolved. Germline CDR1 reads PRHDT; CDR2 reads FYEKMQ (reference sequence). The CDR3 runs 12 residues. Trimming cost V 5 bases and J 6 bases, with 11 bases left between them. CDR3 sequence reads: CASSPGRLEQYF. Here the CDR3 DNA reads TGTGCCAGCAGCCCAGGCCGTCTCGAGCAGTACTTC. Together with reference TRBV13 and TRBJ2-7, the CDR3 gives the full variable domain: AAGVIQSPRHLIKEKRETATLKCYPIPRHDTVYWYQQGPGQDPQFLISFYEKMQSDKGSIPDRFSAQQFSDYHSELNMSSLELGDSALYFCASSPGRLEQYFGPGTRLTVT.

This rearrangement joins TRBV4-1 to TRBJ2-1; 11 bases agree with TRBD1. J gave up 9 bases and V 1 base, and 8 bases lay outside the gene matches. The length of the CDR3 is 16 residues. The germline V gene encodes CDR1 MGHRA and CDR2 YSYEKL. Here the CDR3 DNA reads TGCGCCAGCAGCCAAGGGGTGGACAGGGGGCGCGGTGAGCAGTTCTTC. It codes for CASSQGVDRGRGEQFF.

The chain carries TRBV4-1 and TRBJ2-1; 9 bases agree with TRBD1. The J segment lost 6 bases and the V segment lost 3 bases, leaving 12 bases of the junction unmatched. The germline CDR1 and CDR2 sequences are MGHRA and YSYEKL. The CDR3 sequence is 17 residues long. The CDR3 DNA reads TGCGCCAGCAGCCATTCCCGGGACAGGGTTTCGATCAATGAGCAGTTCTTC. Protein: CASSHSRDRVSINEQFF.

The J gene is TRBJ2-1, the V gene TRBV6-4; 9 positions agree with TRBD2. This CDR3 region has 16 residues. From germline, CDR1 is MRHNA and CDR2 SNTAGT. V was clipped by 4 bases and J by 4 bases; unmatched bases: 8. CDR3 DNA: TGTGCCAGCAGTGCCGTCGGAGCGGGGGGATACAATGAGCAGTTCTTC. It translates to CASSAVGAGGYNEQFF.

The rearrangement joins TRBV27 to TRBJ2-3, with a tentative D call TRBD1 (6 bases). Trimming took 4 bases from V and 2 from J, leaving 10 bases between them. Germline CDR1 reads MNHEY; CDR2 reads SMNVEV (reference sequence). CDR3 length: 14 amino acids. The CDR3 sequence is CASSWQGPTDTQYF. Written as DNA, the CDR3 is TGTGCCAGCAGTTGGCAGGGGCCCACAGATACGCAGTATTTT.

The rearrangement uses TRBV2 and TRBJ1-6, with TRBD1 matching over 8 bases. The length of the CDR3 is 14 residues. V trimming: 8 bases; J trimming: 3 bases; junction bases outside the gene matches: 3. Germline V gives CDR1 SNHLY, CDR2 FYNNEI. The CDR3 loop is CASGQGNYNSPLHF. The CDR3 DNA reads TGTGCCAGCGGACAGGGAAACTATAATTCACCCCTCCACTTT.

The chain employs TRBV10-3 and TRBJ2-5; a possible D gene is TRBD2 (6 bases). The germline CDR1 and CDR2 sequences are ENHRY and SYGVKD. With 0 bases removed from V and 5 bases from J, the gap between germline ends came to 28 bases. The CDR3 contains 20 residues. As DNA, the CDR3 is TGTGCCATCAGTGAGTCGAGGAAGGTAGACGGGAGTGGTACGGCGGAGACCCAGTACTTC. This sequence encodes CAISESRKVDGSGTAETQYF.

This chain joins TRBV28 and TRBJ2-1; D perhaps matches TRBD2 (6 bases). The CDR3 sequence is 15 residues long. Deletions cut 8 bases from V and 2 bases from J, with 16 bases between. CDR1 and CDR2 (germline): MDHEN, SYDVKM. This chain's CDR3 is CASETTSSTYNEQFF. DNA for the CDR3: TGTGCCAGCGAAACCACTAGCAGCACCTACAATGAGCAGTTCTTC.

V is TRBV6-5 and J is TRBJ2-7; a possible D gene is TRBD1 (5 bases). Germline V gene sequence: CDR1 MNHEY, CDR2 SVGAGI. There are 14 residues in the CDR3. V lost 7 bases to trimming and J lost 0 bases, with 13 bases between them. The CDR3 is CASTDKSGSYEQYF. The DNA for the CDR3 is TGTGCCAGCACGGACAAGTCGGGCTCCTACGAGCAGTACTTC.

This chain joins TRBV19 and TRBJ2-1; 12 bases agree with TRBD2. V dropped 3 bases and J dropped 7; count of bases not matched to a gene: 10. Germline V gene lookup returns CDR1 LNHDA and CDR2 SQIVND (reference sequence). This CDR3 comprises 17 residues. CDR3 amino acids: CASSIMLAGGPLNEQFF. CDR3 in DNA: TGTGCCAGTAGTATTATGCTAGCGGGAGGGCCCTTGAATGAGCAGTTCTTC.

This clone was counted only a few times. V gene TRBV28 combines with J gene TRBJ2-5; D call uncertain. Trimming took off 5 bases at V and 0 bases at J, with 7 bases between the two ends. From germline, CDR1 is MDHEN and CDR2 SYDVKM. The CDR3 spans 13 residues. CDR3 DNA: TGTGCCAGCAGTACAGAAAACCAAGAGACCCAGTACTTC. This translates into CASSTENQETQYF. The variable domain in full, completed from reference TRBV28 and TRBJ2-5, reads DVKVTQSSRYLVKRTGEKVFLECVQDMDHENMFWYRQDPGLGLRLIYFSYDVKMKEKGDIPEGYSVSREKKERFSLILESASTNQTSMYLCASSTENQETQYFGPGTRLLVL.

V is TRBV30 and J is TRBJ1-5; TRBD1 is a possible D gene (5 bases). Germline CDR1 and CDR2: GTSNPN and SVGIG (reference sequence). Trimming removed 5 bases from V and 4 bases from J, with 12 bases in between. The CDR3 extends over 13 amino acids. The CDR3 nucleotides read TGTGCCTGGGGGGCCTCAGGGAATCAGCCCCAGCATTTT. Translated: CAWGASGNQPQHF.

The chain employs TRBV27 and TRBJ1-1; tentatively, D is TRBD1 (6 bases). This CDR3 region has 13 residues. The germline gives CDR1 MNHEY, CDR2 SMNVEV (reference sequence). V dropped 6 bases and J dropped 6 bases, with 14 bases sitting between them. The DNA for the CDR3 is TGTGCCAGCAGCCTCACGAACAGGGCTGAAGCTTTCTTT. It translates to CASSLTNRAEAFF.

J is TRBJ1-5 and V is TRBV7-9; a possible D gene is TRBD1 (5 bases). Germline lookup yields CDR1 SEHNR and CDR2 FQNEAQ (reference sequence). Trimming cost V 0 bases and J 1 base, with 13 bases left between them. This CDR3 region has 17 residues. In DNA form, the CDR3 reads TGTGCCAGCAGCTTAGCCCCGGGGGGGGAAAGCAATCAGCCCCAGCATTTT. This gives the protein CASSLAPGGESNQPQHF.

This clone was observed a handful of times. This chain connects TRBV6-1 to TRBJ1-4; D is perhaps TRBD1 (5 bases). Trimming pared 1 base from V and 10 bases from J, leaving 16 bases between. The CDR3 contains 15 residues. Germline V CDR1 and CDR2: MNHNS, SASEGT. The DNA for the CDR3 is TGTGCCAGCAGTGAAGGCGGGGCTCGGGGAGGAAAACTGTTTTTT. This codes for CASSEGGARGGKLFF.

This clone has only a few counts. The rearrangement uses TRBV6-1 and TRBJ2-7, with 8 bases that match TRBD1. V was pared by 6 bases and J by 2 bases, with 9 bases of the junction left unmatched. CDR1 MNHNS and CDR2 SASEGT come from the germline V gene. The CDR3 loop spans 15 amino acids. The CDR3 loop is CASRDHRGAAYEQYF. CDR3 bases: TGTGCCAGCAGAGACCACAGGGGGGCCGCCTACGAGCAGTACTTC.

The DNA for the CDR3 is TGTGCCAGTAGTACCCTAGGTGGGTCCTACAATGAGCAGTTCTTC. It codes for CASSTLGGSYNEQFF. The chain has TRBV19 and TRBJ2-1; D is unresolved. Germline CDR1 LNHDA, CDR2 SQIVND (reference sequence). Trimming shortened V by 4 bases and J by 1 base, and 11 bases separated the two germline ends. This CDR3 has 15 residues.

V and J are TRBV28 and TRBJ2-7; tentative D call: TRBD1 (6 bases). This CDR3 has 12 amino acids. Germline V gives CDR1 MDHEN, CDR2 SYDVKM. V was cut by 8 bases and J by 9 bases, with 17 bases left in between. The CDR3 loop reads CASGGPGEGQYF. The CDR3 DNA follows: TGTGCCAGCGGGGGCCCCGGAGAGGGGCAGTACTTC.

This rearrangement joins TRBV25-1 to TRBJ2-7; a possible D gene is TRBD1 (7 bases). The CDR3 has 15 amino acids. From germline, CDR1 is MGHDK and CDR2 SYGVNS. V was shortened by 4 bases and J by 6 bases, with 19 bases between the two germline ends. This chain's CDR3 is CASSGLGGQNFEQYF. DNA for the CDR3: TGTGCCAGCAGTGGTCTCGGGGGACAGAACTTCGAGCAGTACTTC.

This clone showed up just a few times. The V and J genes are TRBV7-2 and TRBJ2-1, with 10 bases matching TRBD1. CDR3 length: 16 residues. CDR1 SGHTA and CDR2 FQGNSA come from the germline V gene. Losses at the gene ends were 1 base for V and 10 bases for J; bases not matched to a gene: 10. CDR3 protein: CASSLVVSTGGEEQFF. CDR3 nucleotide sequence: TGTGCCAGCAGCTTAGTCGTCTCGACAGGGGGCGAGGAGCAGTTCTTC.